This TCR beta chain derives from a study of CD8+ T cells in alopecia areata (dated by TCRdb to about 2018). Context from the whole study: The treated patients, all with moderate-to-severe alopecia areata, were enrolled in an open-label pilot trial of oral tofacitinib given at 5 to 10 mg twice daily. TCRbeta CDR3 regions were amplified by immunoSEQ multiplex PCR with 35 Vbeta forward and 13 Jbeta reverse primers. Patients stayed on tofacitinib for 6 to 18 months and then had 6 months of follow-up off drug so that delayed response and recurrence could be assessed. Biopsies were taken from tofacitinib-treated patients at baseline and at 4 and 24 weeks of treatment, and a later scalp biopsy was taken in several of the tofacitinib-treated patients. The study used high-throughput TCRbeta sequencing to examine T cell clonal expansion in alopecia areata, in both the C3H/HeJ mouse model and human patients. RNA came from the PAXgene miRNA kit for fixed scalp, the miRNeasy kit for PBMCs, and the RNeasy kit for mouse skin. Clonality in the scalp was compared among normal scalp (n=4), patchy alopecia areata scalp (n=8), and alopecia totalis/universalis scalp (n=8). Scalp tissue and sorted CD4+ and CD8+ peripheral blood T cells from patchy and totalis/universalis alopecia areata patients and from healthy controls were covered by human TCRbeta sequencing.

General conclusions and limits of the study: Compared with normal scalp, lesional scalp had higher clonality and more expanded CD8+ clones, particularly in alopecia totalis/universalis, a pattern that suggests antigenic drive. Shared TCR sequences between patients were less evident than in mice, which may be partly attributable to HLA diversity in the patient population. Scalp TCR repertoire analysis is complicated because resident alphabeta T cells in normal human skin are also sequenced, whereas mouse skin is dominated by gammadelta T cells.

From alopecia areata patients, peripheral blood was collected along with lesional scalp punch biopsies. PBMCs were isolated by density centrifugation and stained for CD3, CD4 and CD8, after which CD4+ and CD8+ T cells were sorted on a FACSAria. Trimming takes 8 bases from V and 4 bases from J, and the germline ends sit 18 bases apart. The CDR3 holds 13 amino acids from the cysteine to the phenylalanine. Of the read, only the CDR3 DNA is kept; its 39 bases are in frame from base 1. The germline V gene encodes CDR1 GTSNPN and CDR2 SVGIG (reference sequence). In its sample, this clone was seen a few times. Its specific antigen is unknown. No quality values exist for individual bases; no much larger clone is one base distant. Preparation of the library involved the immunoSEQ multiplex PCR assay. RNA was extracted from all samples and reverse transcribed into cDNA, which served as template for TCR sequencing. SuperScript III was used to make first-strand cDNA, primed with a 2:1 mix of oligo-dT and random hexamers. A synthetic immune receptor repertoire was used to measure amplification bias, and any remaining bias was corrected computationally. From the authors' description of their analysis: Raw reads were preprocessed to remove errors, and CDR3 was defined by IMGT conventions from the conserved cysteine to phenylalanine. To get clonality, Shannon entropy was normalized by log2 of the number of productive unique TCRs and the result was subtracted from 1. Whether scalp clones were CD4 or CD8 was inferred by matching scalp TCRbeta sequences against CD4 and CD8 repertoires sorted from blood. Drawn from immuneACCESS, this table holds only the in-frame rearrangements with V and J called that TCRdb kept. Clones are partly lost; checked studies trace under half to an unresolved V gene and leave the rest unexplained. The DNA gave D and trimming, while V, J and clone size come from that table. Counted in this sample were fewer than 100,000 clones; over 40% of them appeared once. The top ten clonotypes cover 0.79% of the sample.

The chain joins TRBV30 to TRBJ2-7; the D gene is possibly TRBD1, with 5 bases matching. The receptor's source is a human donor with alopecia areata. The sample comprised CD4+ T cells sorted from blood. The CDR3 region has the sequence CAVKQETLYEQYF. The nucleotides read TGTGCCGTAAAACAGGAGACCCTTTACGAGCAGTACTTC.